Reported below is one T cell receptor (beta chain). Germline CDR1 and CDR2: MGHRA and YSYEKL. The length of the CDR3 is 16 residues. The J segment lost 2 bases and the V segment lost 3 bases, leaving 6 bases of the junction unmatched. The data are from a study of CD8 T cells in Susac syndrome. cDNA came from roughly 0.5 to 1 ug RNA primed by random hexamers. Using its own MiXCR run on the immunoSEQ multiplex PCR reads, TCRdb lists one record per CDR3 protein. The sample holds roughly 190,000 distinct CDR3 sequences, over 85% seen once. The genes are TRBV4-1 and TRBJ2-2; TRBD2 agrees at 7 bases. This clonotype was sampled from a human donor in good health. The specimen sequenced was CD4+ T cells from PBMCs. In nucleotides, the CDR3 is TGCGCCAGCAGCCACGCTAGCGGAGATAACACCGGGGAGCTGTTTTTT. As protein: CASSHASGDNTGELFF.